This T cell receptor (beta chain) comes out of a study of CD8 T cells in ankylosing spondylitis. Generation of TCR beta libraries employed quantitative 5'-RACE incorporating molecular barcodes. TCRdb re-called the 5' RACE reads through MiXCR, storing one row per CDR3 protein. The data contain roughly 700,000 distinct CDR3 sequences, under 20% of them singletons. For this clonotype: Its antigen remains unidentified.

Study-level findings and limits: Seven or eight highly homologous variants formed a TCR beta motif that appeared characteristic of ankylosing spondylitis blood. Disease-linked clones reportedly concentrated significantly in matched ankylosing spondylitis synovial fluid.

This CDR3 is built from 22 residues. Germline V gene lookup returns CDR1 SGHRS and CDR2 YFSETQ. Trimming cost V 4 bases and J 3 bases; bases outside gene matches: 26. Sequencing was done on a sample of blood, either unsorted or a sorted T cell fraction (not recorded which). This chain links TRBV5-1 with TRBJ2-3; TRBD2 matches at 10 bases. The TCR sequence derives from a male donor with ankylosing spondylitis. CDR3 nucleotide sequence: TGCGCCAGCAGCCCGAAATCAAGGACTAGCGGACTATTAACAACTAGAACAGATACGCAGTATTTT. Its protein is CASSPKSRTSGLLTTRTDTQYF.